These 12 T cell receptor beta chains came from one sample sequenced in a study of shared clonotypes between healthy human individuals. The method was immunoSEQ multiplex PCR; TCRdb's version includes in-frame clones alone and lacks a portion of them. The table shows around 1.9 million clones, with 90% to 95% occurring only once. Terminally differentiated effector memory CD45RA+ cells were excluded by CCR7 positive selection of CD45RO-negative cells. The sample consisted of naive CD8+ T cells from PBMCs. The source of these receptors is a man younger than 35 in good health. Some clones in this sample may be carry-over from other donors' samples.

DNA for the CDR3: TGCGCCAGCAGCCAAGTCCTCTCGGGGCCGGGCGGGGAGCTGTTTTTT. Translated: CASSQVLSGPGGELFF. This chain joins TRBV4-1 and TRBJ2-2, with D perhaps given as TRBD1 or TRBD2 (5 bases each). The CDR3 consists of 16 residues. Deletions cut 1 base from V and 7 bases from J, with 16 bases between. CDR1 and CDR2 from the germline V gene are MGHRA and YSYEKL.

This chain connects TRBV2 to TRBJ2-3; 7 nucleotides align to TRBD1. The CDR3 spans 14 residues. J gave up 5 bases and V 0 bases, and 2 bases lay outside the gene matches. Germline values: CDR1 SNHLY, CDR2 FYNNEI. Here the CDR3 reads CASSEAGGLDTQYF. CDR3 in DNA: TGTGCCAGCAGTGAAGCAGGGGGCTTAGATACGCAGTATTTT.

The CDR3 loop reads CASSSVFGPPSTDTQYF. CDR3 nucleotides: TGTGCCAGCAGCTCTGTGTTCGGGCCGCCTAGCACAGATACGCAGTATTTT. J is TRBJ2-3 and V is TRBV7-3; D is unclear. This CDR3 comprises 17 residues. Trimming removed 4 bases at V and 0 bases at J, with 17 bases between. CDR1 is SGHTA, CDR2 FQGTGA, per germline.

V is TRBV7-9 and J is TRBJ2-7, with a tentative D call TRBD2 (6 bases). Germline V gives CDR1 SEHNR, CDR2 FQNEAQ (reference sequence). The CDR3 loop spans 10 amino acids. V shed 8 bases and J shed 8 bases, with 10 bases lying between them. CDR3 loop: CASGGGQQYF. DNA of the CDR3: TGTGCCAGCGGGGGAGGTCAGCAGTACTTC.

The chain combines TRBV15 with TRBJ2-7; TRBD1 matches 9 bases. V shed 3 bases and J 0 bases; nucleotides not matched to a gene: 3. This CDR3 spans 15 amino acids. Germline V gene data show CDR1 as LNHNV and CDR2 as YYDKDF (reference sequence). CDR3 region: CATSSRQGDSYEQYF. The CDR3 DNA is TGTGCCACCAGCAGCCGACAGGGGGACTCCTACGAGCAGTACTTC. Complete variable domain (other parts from reference TRBV15 and TRBJ2-7): DAMVIQNPRYQVTQFGKPVTLSCSQTLNHNVMYWYQQKSSQAPKLLFHYYDKDFNNEADTPDNFQSRRPNTSFCFLDIRSPGLGDTAMYLCATSSRQGDSYEQYFGPGTRLTVT.

Comment on this clone: At the DNA level, this CDR3 is encoded by other sequences in the same sample as well. This chain uses TRBV28 with TRBJ2-7; D is perhaps TRBD1 (5 bases). Germline CDR1 and CDR2: MDHEN and SYDVKM. V was clipped by 2 bases and J by 2 bases, with 10 bases between them. The CDR3 covers 14 residues. CDR3: CASSLRGNPYEQYF. Written as DNA, the CDR3 is TGTGCCAGCAGTTTAAGGGGTAATCCCTACGAGCAGTACTTC.

The chain carries TRBV4-1 and TRBJ1-1, with a possible D match to TRBD1 (5 bases). The germline V gene has CDR1 MGHRA and CDR2 YSYEKL. This CDR3 is 14 amino acids long. Trimming took 0 bases from V and 6 from J, leaving 11 bases between them. The CDR3 region is CASSQDPRAPEAFF. CDR3 DNA sequence: TGCGCCAGCAGCCAAGATCCCAGGGCCCCTGAAGCTTTCTTT.

This clone was counted only a few times. The rearrangement joins TRBV11-2 to TRBJ1-1; a possible D gene is TRBD1 (5 bases). V lost 0 bases, J lost 0 bases, and 17 bases lay in between. Germline V gene sequence: CDR1 SGHAT, CDR2 FQNNGV. This CDR3 region has 18 residues. CDR3 loop: CASSLDRWGREVNTEAFF. The CDR3 nucleotides are TGTGCCAGCAGCTTAGATCGGTGGGGCAGGGAGGTGAACACTGAAGCTTTCTTT.

The rearrangement joins TRBV4-1 to TRBJ2-2; no firm D call. The V end lost 4 bases, the J end lost 7 bases, and 19 bases lay between the germline ends. CDR1 and CDR2 from the germline V gene are MGHRA and YSYEKL. CDR3 length equals 16 residues. DNA of the CDR3: TGCGCCAGCAGCCCCGACTCCCGGGCTTTAGTCGGGGAGCTGTTTTTT. Translation: CASSPDSRALVGELFF.

The V and J genes are TRBV2 and TRBJ1-4, with D possibly TRBD1 on 6 matching bases. The V and J ends lost 4 bases and 4 bases respectively, with 13 bases between them. The CDR3 loop spans 15 amino acids. Germline V gives CDR1 SNHLY, CDR2 FYNNEI. Here the CDR3 reads CASSVEDSGNEKLFF. The CDR3 nucleotides are TGTGCCAGCAGTGTCGAGGACAGTGGTAATGAAAAACTGTTTTTT.

This clone was detected only a few times. This same CDR3 is encoded by further DNA sequences in the sample. The chain recombines TRBV7-9 with TRBJ1-1; no clear D gene. V gave up 1 base and J gave up 2 bases, with 5 bases separating them. The CDR3 runs to 13 residues. Germline values: CDR1 SEHNR, CDR2 FQNEAQ (reference sequence). The CDR3 sequence is CASSLGQNTEAFF. CDR3 DNA sequence: TGTGCCAGCAGCTTAGGTCAAAACACTGAAGCTTTCTTT. Full variable domain (rest looked up from reference TRBV7-9 and TRBJ1-1): DTGVSQNPRHKITKRGQNVTFRCDPISEHNRLYWYRQTLGQGPEFLTYFQNEAQLEKSRLLSDRFSAERPKGSFSTLEIQRTEQGDSAMYLCASSLGQNTEAFFGQGTRLTVV.

This CDR3 reads CATRDRGIYEQYF. In DNA form, the CDR3 reads TGTGCCACCCGGGACAGGGGAATCTACGAGCAGTACTTC. This chain connects TRBV25-1 to TRBJ2-7; 10 nucleotides align to TRBD1. The CDR3 consists of 13 residues. Germline CDR1 is MGHDK and CDR2 is SYGVNS. Trimming took 10 bases from V and 3 from J; bases not matched to a gene: 6.